A selection of T cell receptor beta chains follows, all from one sample in a study of T-cell reconstitution after alpha-beta-depleted transplantation in children. Each CDR3 protein is one row after TCRdb ran MiXCR on the PCR reads. The sample consists of about 460,000 distinct CDR3 sequences, about 10% of them appearing once. Sequenced here: PBMCs, sampled before TCRalphabeta/CD19-depleted stem cell transplant. The receptors derive from a child aged 2 to 15 with inherited bone marrow failure, due to receive a stem cell transplant. Both conserved end residues are part of each CDR3. A D gene is named only where the DNA matches it firmly. Not every row has a clone size; where given, it reads once, few, many or a size class.

CDR3 protein | CDR3 DNA | J gene | D gene | clone size | V gene
CASSLSGLDAGELFF | TGTGCCAGCAGCTTAAGCGGGTTGGACGCCGGGGAGCTGTTTTTT | TRBJ2-2 | NA | many | TRBV11-2
CASSEWSAGEYEQYF | TGTGCCAGCAGTGAATGGTCAGCGGGCGAATACGAGCAGTACTTC | TRBJ2-7 | NA | many | TRBV25-1
CASSRQGEVIGNEQFF | TGTGCCAGCAGCCGACAGGGGGAGGTAATTGGCAATGAGCAGTTCTTC | TRBJ2-1 | TRBD1 | many | TRBV6-1
CASSLGGHSETQYF | TGTGCCAGCAGCCTAGGGGGACACTCAGAGACCCAGTACTTC | TRBJ2-5 | NA | NA | TRBV7-9
CSAQLLAGVTYNEQFF | TGCAGTGCTCAGCTACTAGCGGGAGTGACCTACAATGAGCAGTTCTTC | TRBJ2-1 | TRBD2 | many | TRBV20-1
CASSSLSLTATYEQYF | TGTGCCAGCAGCTCACTTAGCTTGACGGCTACCTACGAGCAGTACTTC | TRBJ2-7 | NA | many | TRBV7-9
CASSYSWGPYNEQFF | TGTGCCAGCAGTTACTCGTGGGGTCCATACAATGAGCAGTTCTTC | TRBJ2-1 | NA | many | TRBV6-2/TRBV6-3
CASSNREEGEKLFF | TGTGCCAGCAGTAACAGGGAGGAAGGTGAAAAACTGTTTTTT | TRBJ1-4 | NA | many | TRBV12-3/TRBV12-4
CSVEYRGTYNEQFF | TGCAGCGTTGAGTACAGGGGCACCTACAATGAGCAGTTCTTC | TRBJ2-1 | TRBD1 | few | TRBV29-1
CASSLATGNGYTF | TGTGCCAGCAGCTTAGCGACAGGGAACGGCTACACCTTC | TRBJ1-2 | TRBD1 | many | TRBV7-2
CATSPRTGMETQYF | TGTGCCACCAGTCCGAGAACAGGGATGGAGACCCAGTACTTC | TRBJ2-5 | NA | few | TRBV24-1
CASSLDLGATRETQYF | TGTGCCAGCAGCTTAGATCTAGGGGCGACCAGAGAGACCCAGTACTTC | TRBJ2-5 | NA | NA | TRBV11-2
CASSVAPAATYEQYF | TGTGCCAGCAGCGTAGCCCCGGCGGCCACCTACGAGCAGTACTTC | TRBJ2-7 | NA | NA | TRBV9
CASSNRDRGYEQYF | TGTGCCAGCAGCAACCGGGACAGGGGCTACGAGCAGTACTTC | TRBJ2-7 | TRBD1 | many | TRBV4-2
CASSYNLAGVTGEQYF | TGTGCCAGCAGTTACAACCTAGCGGGGGTAACGGGCGAGCAGTACTTC | TRBJ2-7 | TRBD2 | NA | TRBV6-2/TRBV6-3
CASSLGNRRSPLHF | TGTGCCAGCAGCTTGGGCAATCGACGTTCACCCCTCCACTTT | TRBJ1-6 | NA | many | TRBV5-5
CASSLVPGGPDEQFF | TGCGCCAGCAGCTTGGTTCCGGGAGGGCCCGATGAGCAGTTCTTC | TRBJ2-1 | TRBD2 | few | TRBV5-1
CASSSTAYEQYF | TGTGCCAGTAGTTCAACAGCCTACGAGCAGTACTTC | TRBJ2-7 | NA | NA | TRBV19
CASSLGHHEQYF | TGTGCCAGCAGTTTAGGGCATCACGAGCAGTACTTC | TRBJ2-7 | NA | many | TRBV12-3/TRBV12-4
CASSLEGAGSYNEQFF | TGTGCCAGCAGTTTAGAGGGAGCGGGGTCCTACAATGAGCAGTTCTTC | TRBJ2-1 | TRBD2 | many | TRBV28
CASSQDRDRVNTIYF | TGCGCCAGCAGCCAGGACCGGGACAGGGTAAACACCATATATTTT | TRBJ1-3 | TRBD1 | many | TRBV4-3
CASSVDGLDTDTQYF | TGTGCCAGCAGCGTAGATGGGCTAGACACAGATACGCAGTATTTT | TRBJ2-3 | NA | many | TRBV9
CSARTPDYYGYTF | TGCAGCGCCCGGACGCCGGATTATTATGGCTACACCTTC | TRBJ1-2 | NA | NA | TRBV29-1
CASSLGGTNTGELFF | TGCGCCAGCAGCTTGGGCGGGACTAACACCGGGGAGCTGTTTTTT | TRBJ2-2 | NA | many | TRBV5-1
CSVGKAGDEQYF | TGCAGTGTGGGAAAGGCCGGCGACGAGCAGTACTTC | TRBJ2-7 | NA | few | TRBV20-1
CSARGGAKNIQYF | TGCAGTGCTAGAGGCGGAGCCAAAAACATTCAGTACTTC | TRBJ2-4 | NA | many | TRBV20-1
CASSFGLAGGEETQYF | TGCGCCAGCAGCTTTGGACTAGCGGGAGGAGAGGAGACCCAGTACTTC | TRBJ2-5 | TRBD2 | many | TRBV5-1
CSAIKSGFINEQFF | TGCAGTGCTATTAAGAGCGGCTTCATCAATGAGCAGTTCTTC | TRBJ2-1 | NA | many | TRBV20-1
CATSSGARGANVLTF | TGTGCCACCAGCTCGGGGGCGCGCGGGGCCAACGTCCTGACCTTC | TRBJ2-6 | NA | many | TRBV15
CASSSTLSPLHF | TGTGCCAGCAGCTCAACCCTTTCACCCCTCCACTTT | TRBJ1-6 | NA | few | TRBV12-3/TRBV12-4
CASSLIGQGNTIYF | TGTGCCAGCAGCTTAATAGGGCAAGGAAACACCATATATTTT | TRBJ1-3 | NA | many | TRBV7-2
CSASGRRSTDTQYF | TGCAGTGCTAGCGGGAGGAGGAGCACAGATACGCAGTATTTT | TRBJ2-3 | TRBD2 | many | TRBV20-1
CSVDRGRENEQYF | TGCAGCGTTGACAGGGGGCGTGAAAACGAGCAGTACTTC | TRBJ2-7 | TRBD1 | NA | TRBV29-1
CASSFNRGLNQPQHF | TGTGCCAGCAGTTTCAACAGGGGCCTTAATCAGCCCCAGCATTTT | TRBJ1-5 | TRBD1 | NA | TRBV12-3/TRBV12-4
CASSLWGRGETWELFF | TGTGCCAGCAGTTTATGGGGCAGGGGGGAGACCTGGGAGCTGTTTTTT | TRBJ2-2 | NA | many | TRBV27
CSVESQEIGNTIYF | TGCAGCGTTGAGTCACAGGAGATTGGAAACACCATATATTTT | TRBJ1-3 | NA | many | TRBV29-1
CASSRTGIDQLRYF | TGTGCCAGCAGCCGAACCGGGATCGACCAGCTCCGCTACTTC | TRBJ2-5 | NA | many | TRBV4-2
CASSFQGNYGYTF | TGTGCCAGCAGTTTCCAGGGGAACTATGGCTACACCTTC | TRBJ1-2 | NA | many | TRBV27
CASSLRAGPVGELFF | TGCGCCAGCAGCTTGAGAGCGGGCCCGGTCGGGGAGCTGTTTTTT | TRBJ2-2 | NA | few | TRBV5-1
CSVRQGATETQYF | TGCAGCGTCAGACAGGGGGCGACGGAGACCCAGTACTTC | TRBJ2-5 | TRBD1 | NA | TRBV29-1
CASSQEAWEDTQYF | TGCGCCAGCAGCCAAGAAGCTTGGGAAGATACGCAGTATTTT | TRBJ2-3 | NA | many | TRBV4-3
CSVEKAAGGYEQYF | TGCAGCGTTGAAAAAGCGGCAGGAGGGTACGAGCAGTACTTC | TRBJ2-7 | NA | many | TRBV29-1
CASSPRDTSSYNEQFF | TGTGCCAGCAGTCCCCGGGACACGAGCTCCTACAATGAGCAGTTCTTC | TRBJ2-1 | NA | many | TRBV6-5
CASSMSGSYNEQFF | TGTGCCAGTAGTATGAGCGGGAGTTACAATGAGCAGTTCTTC | TRBJ2-1 | TRBD2 | many | TRBV19
CASSEAGGHEQFF | TGTGCCAGCAGCGAAGCGGGGGGGCATGAGCAGTTCTTC | TRBJ2-1 | NA | many | TRBV21-1
CASSWGTSSSGANVLTF | TGTGCCAGCAGTTGGGGGACGTCAAGCTCTGGGGCCAACGTCCTGACTTTC | TRBJ2-6 | NA | few | TRBV6-2/TRBV6-3